The 20 T cell receptor beta chains given below trace back to one sample, sequenced in a study of T-cell memory formation after mild COVID-19. TCRdb called the 5' RACE reads again in MiXCR, with one record for every CDR3 protein. The sample shows just under 550,000 distinct CDR3 sequences, around 21% of them seen only once. Sequenced: PBMCs or a T cell subset sorted from them (not recorded which). The receptor set was obtained from an adult woman who had mild COVID-19 (a few samples of this study predate the infection). Cell type and time point are not known.

This clonotype was detected ten times or more. This sequence joins TRBV4-2 and TRBJ2-7; D may be TRBD2 (5 bases). V was cut by 0 bases and J by 0 bases, with 12 bases left in between. Germline V gives CDR1 LGHNA, CDR2 YNFKEQ. This CDR3 is 16 amino acids long. The CDR3 bases are TGTGCCAGCAGCCAAGAAGGGCCCGACTACTCCTACGAGCAGTACTTC. As protein: CASSQEGPDYSYEQYF.

The rearrangement joins TRBV5-1 to TRBJ1-4, with 8 bases that match TRBD1. The V gene end was trimmed by 4 bases and the J gene end by 5 bases; junction bases not matched to a gene: 13. Germline CDR1 and CDR2: SGHRS and YFSETQ. The CDR3 extends over 17 amino acids. The CDR3, as DNA: TGCGCCAGCAGCCCTCGCGGGGTGGGACAGGCGAATGAAAAACTGTTTTTT. Its translation is CASSPRGVGQANEKLFF.

The chain joins TRBV30 to TRBJ2-1; weak D call: TRBD2 (6 bases). V was pared by 2 bases and J by 6 bases, with 11 bases between. Per germline, CDR1 GTSNPN and CDR2 SVGIG (reference sequence). The CDR3 spans 13 residues. This CDR3 reads CAWSQGLSNEQFF. The CDR3, as DNA: TGTGCCTGGAGTCAGGGACTCTCCAATGAGCAGTTCTTC.

This clonotype turned up a few times. This rearrangement joins TRBV5-1 to TRBJ2-7, with 7 bases that match TRBD2. Germline CDR1 reads SGHRS; CDR2 reads YFSETQ. The V gene end was trimmed by 4 bases and the J gene end by 5 bases; junction bases not matched to a gene: 0. The CDR3 has 11 amino acids. Here the CDR3 DNA reads TGCGCCAGCAGCGGACTAGACGAGCAGTACTTC. This codes for CASSGLDEQYF.

This clonotype has ten or more counts. V is TRBV7-9 and J is TRBJ2-2; D may be TRBD2 (6 bases). The ends were cut back, 5 bases at V and 6 bases at J, with 16 bases in the middle. Germline values: CDR1 SEHNR, CDR2 FQNEAQ (reference sequence). This CDR3 contains 15 residues. The CDR3 reads CASSPGTSKAGELFF. The CDR3 DNA sequence: TGTGCCAGCAGCCCCGGCACTAGCAAGGCCGGGGAGCTGTTTTTT.

Only a few counts were recorded for this clonotype. The chain carries TRBV6-5 and TRBJ2-3; D is unresolved. Trimming removed 5 bases at V and 6 bases at J, with 12 bases between. This CDR3 is built from 13 residues. Looked up from germline, CDR1 is MNHEY and CDR2 is SVGAGI. The chain's CDR3 is CASSQAPVDTQYF. CDR3 in DNA: TGTGCCAGCAGTCAAGCCCCCGTGGATACGCAGTATTTT.

The chain carries TRBV18 and TRBJ2-5, with D hard to call. CDR3 length: 13 amino acids. Trimming removed 4 bases from V and 2 bases from J, with 8 bases in between. The germline CDR1 and CDR2 sequences are KGHSH and LQKENI. DNA for the CDR3: TGTGCCAGCTCACTAGCCCCACAAGAGACCCAGTACTTC. Translated: CASSLAPQETQYF. Full variable domain (rest looked up from reference TRBV18 and TRBJ2-5): NAGVMQNPRHLVRRRGQEARLRCSPMKGHSHVYWYRQLPEEGLKFMVYLQKENIIDESGMPKERFSAEFPKEGPSILRIQQVVRGDSAAYFCASSLAPQETQYFGPGTRLLVL.

The J gene is TRBJ1-1, the V gene TRBV2; TRBD1 is a possible D gene (6 bases). The ends were cut back, 7 bases at V and 4 bases at J, with 10 bases in the middle. Germline V CDR1 and CDR2: SNHLY, FYNNEI. This CDR3 comprises 12 residues. The CDR3 loop is CASTSGATEAFF. The CDR3 nucleotides are TGTGCCAGCACCTCGGGGGCCACTGAAGCTTTCTTT.

This chain connects TRBV14 to TRBJ2-7; 11 bases map to TRBD1. Germline V lookup: CDR1 SGHDN, CDR2 FVKESK. The CDR3 has 11 amino acids. CDR3 region: CNGQGAWEQYF. Here the CDR3 DNA reads TGTAACGGACAGGGGGCATGGGAGCAGTACTTC.

The sample holds a few counts of this clonotype. The V gene is TRBV6-5, the J gene TRBJ1-4, with a tentative D call TRBD1 (5 bases). This CDR3 has 13 residues. The V end was cut by 6 bases, the J end by 7 bases, with 12 bases between. Per the germline V gene, CDR1 is MNHEY and CDR2 is SVGAGI. CDR3 in amino acids: CASRLQGVEKLFF. CDR3 sequence (DNA): TGTGCCAGCAGGCTCCAGGGTGTTGAAAAACTGTTTTTT.

The CDR3 DNA follows: TGTGCCAGCAGCTTAGGCCCTGGGGGGCAGGTTCCCGAGCAGTACTTC. Its protein product is CASSLGPGGQVPEQYF. The chain links TRBV7-9 to TRBJ2-7; D tentatively fits TRBD1 or TRBD2 (6 bases each). The CDR3 runs to 16 residues. The V gene lost 1 base and the J gene lost 6 bases, with 19 bases spanning the gap. Germline V gene lookup returns CDR1 SEHNR and CDR2 FQNEAQ (reference sequence). Combining the CDR3 with reference TRBV7-9 and TRBJ2-7 gives the whole variable domain DTGVSQNPRHKITKRGQNVTFRCDPISEHNRLYWYRQTLGQGPEFLTYFQNEAQLEKSRLLSDRFSAERPKGSFSTLEIQRTEQGDSAMYLCASSLGPGGQVPEQYFGPGTRLTVT.

This chain links TRBV4-2 with TRBJ2-1; D is uncertain. V was shortened by 0 bases and J by 4 bases, with 10 bases between the two germline ends. The CDR3 covers 15 residues. Germline values: CDR1 LGHNA, CDR2 YNFKEQ. DNA of the CDR3: TGTGCCAGCAGCCAAGAGGGTGGCCCGTACAATGAGCAGTTCTTC. It encodes CASSQEGGPYNEQFF.

This rearrangement joins TRBV7-9 to TRBJ2-3; D is undetermined. This CDR3 is 14 amino acids long. With 4 bases removed from V and 1 base from J, the gap between germline ends came to 9 bases. Looked up from germline, CDR1 is SEHNR and CDR2 is FQNEAQ (reference sequence). Here the CDR3 reads CASSSKIRTDTQYF. CDR3 coding DNA: TGTGCCAGCAGCTCCAAGATTCGCACAGATACGCAGTATTTT.

The V call is TRBV12-3 or TRBV12-4, the J call TRBJ2-7, with D possibly TRBD1 on 5 matching bases. Trimming pared 0 bases from V and 3 bases from J, leaving 9 bases between. The length of the CDR3 is 14 residues. In nucleotides, the CDR3 is TGTGCCAGCAGTTTAGCCCCGACAGACTACGAGCAGTACTTC. It is translated as CASSLAPTDYEQYF.

The rearrangement links TRBV6-6 to TRBJ2-5, with a tentative D call TRBD1 (5 bases). This CDR3 is built from 16 residues. Trimming cost V 0 bases and J 5 bases, with 16 bases left between them. Looked up from germline, CDR1 is MNHNY and CDR2 is SVGAGI (reference sequence). CDR3 DNA sequence: TGTGCCAGCAGTTACTCGGCAGGGCTGGGCATTGAGACCCAGTACTTC. This encodes CASSYSAGLGIETQYF.

The CDR3 bases are TGTGCCAGCATGGACAGGGGATCATTGGGCACTGAAGCTTTCTTT. Translation: CASMDRGSLGTEAFF. V usage is TRBV6-1 and J usage is TRBJ1-1, with TRBD1 matching 9 bases. This CDR3 has 15 residues. Trimming took 7 bases from V and 4 from J; bases not matched to a gene: 10. In germline, CDR1 is MNHNS, CDR2 SASEGT.

The chain links TRBV5-6 to TRBJ1-2; no definite D call. There are 16 residues in the CDR3. Germline V gene sequence: CDR1 SGHDT, CDR2 YYEEEE. V shed 7 bases and J shed 2 bases, with 21 bases lying between them. CDR3: CASSVGRYQRNYGYTF. CDR3 in DNA: TGTGCCAGCTCGGTTGGGAGATACCAGCGAAACTATGGCTACACCTTC. The full variable domain, its missing parts supplied by reference TRBV5-6 and TRBJ1-2, is DAGVTQSPTHLIKTRGQQVTLRCSPKSGHDTVSWYQQALGQGPQFIFQYYEEEERQRGNFPDRFSGHQFPNYSSELNVNALLLGDSALYLCASSVGRYQRNYGYTFGSGTRLTVV.

This chain joins TRBV25-1 and TRBJ1-3; D call uncertain. V was pared by 0 bases and J by 2 bases, with 8 bases between. CDR3 length equals 15 residues. Germline CDR1 and CDR2: MGHDK and SYGVNS. The CDR3 protein is CASSEYWATGNTIYF. CDR3 nucleotides: TGTGCCAGCAGTGAATATTGGGCAACTGGAAACACCATATATTTT.

The chain links TRBV5-5 to TRBJ2-7; D is perhaps TRBD2 (6 bases). V was shortened by 6 bases and J by 1 base, with 26 bases between the two germline ends. From germline, CDR1 is SGHKS and CDR2 YYEKEE (reference sequence). There are 18 residues in the CDR3. The CDR3 sequence: CASNPRPSGRMKSYEQYF. CDR3 DNA: TGTGCCAGCAACCCGAGGCCGTCAGGGAGGATGAAATCCTACGAGCAGTACTTC.

The chain carries TRBV7-8 and TRBJ1-2; no firm D call. The length of the CDR3 is 14 residues. The V and J ends lost 2 bases and 2 bases respectively, with 9 bases between them. Germline-derived CDR1 and CDR2 are SGHVS and FQNEAQ. This CDR3 is CASSLIARNYGYTF. The CDR3 DNA reads as TGTGCCAGCAGCTTAATCGCAAGGAACTATGGCTACACCTTC. Full variable domain (outside the CDR3, taken from reference TRBV7-8 and TRBJ1-2): GAGVSQSPRYKVAKRGQDVALRCDPISGHVSLFWYQQALGQGPEFLTYFQNEAQLDKSGLPSDRFFAERPEGSVSTLKIQRTQQEDSAVYLCASSLIARNYGYTFGSGTRLTVV.